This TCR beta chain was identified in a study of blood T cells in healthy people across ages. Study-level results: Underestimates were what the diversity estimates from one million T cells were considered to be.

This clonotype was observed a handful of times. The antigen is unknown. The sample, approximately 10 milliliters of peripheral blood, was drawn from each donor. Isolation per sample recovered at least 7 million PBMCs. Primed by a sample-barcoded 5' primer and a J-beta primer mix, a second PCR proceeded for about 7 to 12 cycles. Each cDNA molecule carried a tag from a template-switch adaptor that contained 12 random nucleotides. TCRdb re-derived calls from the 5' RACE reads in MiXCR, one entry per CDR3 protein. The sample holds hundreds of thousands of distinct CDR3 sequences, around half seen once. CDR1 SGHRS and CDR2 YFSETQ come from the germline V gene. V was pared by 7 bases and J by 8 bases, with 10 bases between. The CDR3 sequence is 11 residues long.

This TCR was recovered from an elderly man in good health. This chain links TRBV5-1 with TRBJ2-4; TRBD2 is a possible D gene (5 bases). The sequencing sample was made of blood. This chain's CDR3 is CASRIGDIQYF. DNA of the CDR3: TGCGCCAGCCGCATCGGGGACATTCAGTACTTC.